This TCR beta chain stems from a study of blood T cells in healthy people across ages. Next came a second PCR, run for about 7 to 11 cycles, which used a sample-barcoded 5' primer along with a J-beta primer mix. TCRdb re-analysed the 5' RACE reads in MiXCR, keeping a single row per CDR3 protein. Of hundreds of thousands of distinct CDR3 sequences listed, about 62% are singletons. Material: blood. The TCR sequence derives from a man in his thirties or forties in good health.

The CDR3 bases are TGCGCCAGCAGCGGGGGGGAAGGAGGAGAAAAACTGTTTTTT. Translating gives CASSGGEGGEKLFF. This chain uses TRBV4-3 with TRBJ1-4, with TRBD1 as a possible D gene (5 bases). The CDR3 spans 14 residues. Trimming took off 5 bases at V and 8 bases at J, with 15 bases between the two ends. Germline-derived CDR1 and CDR2 are LGHNA and YSLEER.